Each of the 10 T cell receptor beta chains below was sequenced from the same sample in a study of blood T cell repertoires in COVID-19 (dated by TCRdb to the early 2020s). To prepare the library, the immunoSEQ multiplex PCR assay was applied. This is the immuneACCESS table as TCRdb keeps it, with only in-frame sequences that have V and J called. A part of the clones is gone; compared with another copy, unresolved V genes explain less than half, and the rest is unexplained. Recorded for this sample are roughly 440,000 clones; around 88% of them occurred a single time. The leading ten clones occupy 10% to 15% of the sample. Sequenced material: peripheral blood. Receptors originate from a woman between 50 and 59 years old with COVID-19, enrolled during active disease.

The V gene is TRBV2, the J gene TRBJ2-5; 9 positions agree with TRBD1. This CDR3 region has 17 residues. Germline V gene sequence: CDR1 SNHLY, CDR2 FYNNEI. J lost 5 bases, V lost 0 bases, and 10 bases had no gene match. CDR3 nucleotide sequence: TGTGCCAGCAGTGAAGCCTCAAAGGACAGGGGTTTGGAGACCCAGTACTTC. Its protein product is CASSEASKDRGLETQYF.

This clone was recorded only once. The genes are TRBV7-9 and TRBJ1-1; D is unresolved. V lost 3 bases, J lost 8 bases, and 4 bases lay in between. From germline, CDR1 is SEHNR and CDR2 FQNEAQ (reference sequence). The CDR3 has 10 residues. This chain's CDR3 is CASSLREAFF. The CDR3 coding sequence is TGTGCCAGCAGCTTGCGGGAAGCTTTCTTT.

The chain combines TRBV10-3 with TRBJ1-2, with TRBD1 matching over 7 bases. Germline CDR1 reads ENHRY; CDR2 reads SYGVKD. There are 15 residues in the CDR3. Trimming took 4 bases from V and 4 from J; bases not matched to a gene: 9. CDR3 coding DNA: TGTGCCATCAGTGGGGGACAGCTTACCTCCTATGGCTACACCTTC. This translates into CAISGGQLTSYGYTF.

The rearrangement uses TRBV19 and TRBJ1-3; 7 bases are a match to TRBD1. CDR1 and CDR2 from the germline V gene are LNHDA and SQIVND (reference sequence). Trimming at V came to 5 bases and at J to 0 bases, leaving 4 bases not matched to a gene. CDR3 length: 15 amino acids. As DNA, the CDR3 is TGTGCCAGTAGTGGAGGGACAGCCTCTGGAAACACCATATATTTT. The encoded protein is CASSGGTASGNTIYF. The full variable domain, with the rest looked up from reference TRBV19 and TRBJ1-3, is DGGITQSPKYLFRKEGQNVTLSCEQNLNHDAMYWYRQDPGQGLRLIYYSQIVNDFQKGDIAEGYSVSREKKESFPLTVTSAQKNPTAFYLCASSGGTASGNTIYFGEGSWLTVV.

The chain is built from TRBV3-1 (or the pseudogene TRBV3-2) and TRBJ2-2, with D possibly being TRBD2 (5 bases). Trimming took 2 bases from V and 4 from J, leaving 8 bases between them. CDR1 is LGHDT and CDR2 is YNNKEL in the germline V gene (reference sequence). CDR3 length equals 14 residues. The CDR3 protein is CASSQSRGTGELFF. The CDR3 region has the DNA TGTGCCAGCAGCCAAAGTCGGGGCACCGGGGAGCTGTTTTTT.

The chain couples TRBV12-3 or TRBV12-4 to TRBJ2-5, with 7 bases identical to TRBD1. The length of the CDR3 is 13 residues. V lost 6 bases to trimming and J lost 3 bases; unmatched junction nucleotides: 4. The chain's CDR3 is CASRRQGEETQYF. The CDR3 bases are TGTGCCAGCAGAAGACAGGGAGAAGAGACCCAGTACTTC.

V gene TRBV3-1 (or the pseudogene TRBV3-2) combines with J gene TRBJ2-2; 12 bases are a match to TRBD2. Germline CDR1 reads LGHDT; CDR2 reads YNNKEL (reference sequence). This CDR3 spans 16 amino acids. V gave up 5 bases and J gave up 4 bases; unmatched junction bases: 5. The chain's CDR3 is CASSTRTSGATGELFF. Written as DNA, the CDR3 is TGTGCCAGCAGCACAAGGACTAGCGGGGCCACCGGGGAGCTGTTTTTT.

The chain has TRBV11-3 and TRBJ2-7, with 10 positions matching TRBD1. The J segment lost 8 bases and the V segment lost 5 bases, leaving 9 bases of the junction unmatched. CDR3 size: 14 residues. In germline, CDR1 is SGHNT, CDR2 YENEEA. CDR3 residues: CASSHAGTGAKQYF. CDR3 bases: TGTGCCAGCAGCCACGCCGGGACAGGGGCAAAGCAGTACTTC.

The chain combines TRBV28 with TRBJ1-3; tentatively, D is TRBD1 (5 bases). The CDR3 is 17 amino acids. V lost 6 bases, J lost 0 bases, and 18 bases lay in between. Germline CDR1 and CDR2: MDHEN and SYDVKM. This CDR3 is CASSTPPAGRSGNTIYF. CDR3 DNA: TGTGCCAGCAGCACCCCCCCTGCGGGACGCTCTGGAAACACCATATATTTT.

The rearrangement joins TRBV4-1 to TRBJ2-3, with D possibly being TRBD2 (5 bases). V lost 1 base, J lost 3 bases, and 14 bases lay in between. Germline V gives CDR1 MGHRA, CDR2 YSYEKL. The CDR3 sequence is 16 residues long. CDR3 sequence (DNA): TGCGCCAGCAGCCAAGTGAGGGCTGTTATTACAGATACGCAGTATTTT. Its translation: CASSQVRAVITDTQYF.